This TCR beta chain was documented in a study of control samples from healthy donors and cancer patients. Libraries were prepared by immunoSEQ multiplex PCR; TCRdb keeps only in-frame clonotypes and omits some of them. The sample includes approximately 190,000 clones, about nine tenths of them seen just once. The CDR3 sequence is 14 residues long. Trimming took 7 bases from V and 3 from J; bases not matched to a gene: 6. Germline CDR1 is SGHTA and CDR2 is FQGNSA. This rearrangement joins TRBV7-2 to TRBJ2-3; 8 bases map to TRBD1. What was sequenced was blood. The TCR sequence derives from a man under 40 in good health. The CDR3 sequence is CASTLRTGTDTQYF. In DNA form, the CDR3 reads TGTGCCAGCACCCTACGGACAGGGACAGATACGCAGTATTTT.